This is a list of T cell receptor beta chains from one sample in a study of blood T cell repertoires in COVID-19. Profiling relied on immunoSEQ multiplex PCR, and the TCRdb table lists in-frame clones only, not all of them. The sample records roughly 87,000 clones, approximately 86% being singletons. Sequences were obtained from peripheral blood. Receptor source: an elderly woman with COVID-19, enrolled during active disease. Both conserved end residues are part of each CDR3. Fields, in order: J gene, D gene, clone size, V gene, CDR3 protein, CDR3 DNA. A D gene is named only where the DNA matches it firmly. Where a row states a size, it is once, few, many or the class of an expanded clone; other rows omit it.

J: TRBJ2-1
D: .
size: .
V: TRBV18
CDR3: CASSPGSGVYNEQFF
DNA: TGTGCCAGCTCACCAGGTAGCGGCGTCTACAATGAGCAGTTCTTC

J: TRBJ1-2
D: TRBD1
size: .
V: TRBV27
CDR3: CASSLSWDRGGYTF
DNA: TGTGCCAGCAGTTTATCCTGGGACAGGGGGGGCTACACCTTC

J: TRBJ1-5
D: .
size: .
V: TRBV28
CDR3: CASSEVRQPQHF
DNA: TGTGCCAGCAGCGAGGTGAGGCAGCCCCAGCATTTT

J: TRBJ1-1
D: .
size: .
V: TRBV6-5
CDR3: CASSYSGSLNTEAFF
DNA: TGTGCCAGCAGTTACTCGGGGAGTCTGAACACTGAAGCTTTCTTT

J: TRBJ2-6
D: .
size: .
V: TRBV5-6
CDR3: CASSLARQGPYPGANVLTF
DNA: TGTGCCAGCAGCTTGGCAAGGCAGGGTCCCTACCCTGGGGCCAACGTCCTGACTTTC

J: TRBJ2-3
D: TRBD2
size: .
V: TRBV5-8
CDR3: CASSWGGAGGPTDTQYF
DNA: TGTGCCAGCAGCTGGGGGGGAGCGGGGGGACCCACAGATACGCAGTATTTT

J: TRBJ2-1
D: .
size: .
V: TRBV2
CDR3: CASKESAPTGNEQFF
DNA: TGTGCCAGCAAGGAATCAGCGCCCACGGGGAATGAGCAGTTCTTC

J: TRBJ2-1
D: TRBD2
size: .
V: TRBV4-3
CDR3: CASSQGKRGAIPFSSYNEQFF
DNA: TGCGCCAGCAGCCAAGGAAAGCGGGGGGCTATCCCCTTTAGCTCCTACAATGAGCAGTTCTTC

J: TRBJ1-3
D: TRBD1
size: .
V: TRBV19
CDR3: CASKPGETGGSGNTIYF
DNA: TGTGCCAGTAAACCTGGGGAGACAGGGGGATCTGGAAACACCATATATTTT

J: TRBJ1-4
D: .
size: few
V: TRBV2
CDR3: CASAWEQRREKLFF
DNA: TGTGCCAGCGCCTGGGAGCAAAGACGTGAAAAACTGTTTTTT

J: TRBJ1-2
D: .
size: once
V: TRBV5-5
CDR3: CASSTARGGYTF
DNA: TGTGCCAGCAGCACTGCCAGGGGTGGCTACACCTTC

J: TRBJ2-3
D: TRBD2
size: .
V: TRBV28
CDR3: CASSRPRSGADTQYF
DNA: TGTGCCAGCAGCCGACCTCGCAGCGGGGCGGATACGCAGTATTTT

J: TRBJ2-7
D: .
size: .
V: TRBV28
CDR3: CASSPSRVSEQYF
DNA: TGTGCCAGCAGTCCCTCCAGGGTAAGCGAGCAGTACTTC

J: TRBJ1-5
D: TRBD1
size: .
V: TRBV11-2
CDR3: CASSLGQDQPQHF
DNA: TGTGCCAGCAGCCTGGGACAGGATCAGCCCCAGCATTTT

J: TRBJ1-1
D: TRBD1
size: .
V: TRBV7-7
CDR3: CASSLYRGPGTEAFF
DNA: TGTGCTAGCAGCTTGTACAGGGGGCCTGGCACTGAAGCTTTCTTT

J: TRBJ2-2
D: .
size: .
V: TRBV4-2
CDR3: CASSPNFRGSTGELFF
DNA: TGTGCCAGCAGCCCCAATTTTCGAGGGAGCACCGGGGAGCTGTTTTTT

J: TRBJ2-1
D: .
size: .
V: TRBV21-1
CDR3: CASSETGGRYNEQFF
DNA: TGTGCCAGCAGCGAGACAGGGGGCCGGTACAATGAGCAGTTCTTC

J: TRBJ2-5
D: TRBD1
size: .
V: TRBV19
CDR3: CASSTTGDETQYF
DNA: TGTGCCAGTAGTACTACAGGGGACGAGACCCAGTACTTC

J: TRBJ2-3
D: .
size: .
V: TRBV11-2
CDR3: CASSLALAVTTQYF
DNA: TGTGCCAGCAGCTTAGCCCTAGCCGTAACCACGCAGTATTTT

J: TRBJ2-7
D: .
size: .
V: TRBV2
CDR3: CASTRMRAGTYEQYF
DNA: TGTGCCAGCACCAGAATGAGGGCGGGGACCTACGAGCAGTACTTC